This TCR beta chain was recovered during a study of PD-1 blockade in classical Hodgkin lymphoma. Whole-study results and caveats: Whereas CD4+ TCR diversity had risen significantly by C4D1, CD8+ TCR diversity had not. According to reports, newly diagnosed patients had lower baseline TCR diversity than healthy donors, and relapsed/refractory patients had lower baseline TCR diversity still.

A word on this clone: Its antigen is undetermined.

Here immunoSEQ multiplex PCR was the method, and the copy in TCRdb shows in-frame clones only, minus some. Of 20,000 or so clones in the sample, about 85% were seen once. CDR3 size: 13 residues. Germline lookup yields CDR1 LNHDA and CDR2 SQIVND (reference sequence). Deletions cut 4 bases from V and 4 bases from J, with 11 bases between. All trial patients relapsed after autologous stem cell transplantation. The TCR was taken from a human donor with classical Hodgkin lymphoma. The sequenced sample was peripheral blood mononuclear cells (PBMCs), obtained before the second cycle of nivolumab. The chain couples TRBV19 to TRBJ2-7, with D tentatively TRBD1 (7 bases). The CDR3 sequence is CASSTAGGYEQYF. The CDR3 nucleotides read TGTGCCAGTAGTACCGCAGGGGGGTACGAGCAGTACTTC.